The rows below give T cell receptor beta chains drawn from one sample of a study of blood T cell repertoires in COVID-19. Measured with immunoSEQ multiplex PCR; TCRdb has only the in-frame clones, and not every one. The sample lists about 310,000 clones, roughly 90% seen once, with less than 9.5% in the top ten. The sequenced sample consisted of PBMCs or T cells enriched from blood (not recorded which). The receptors stem from a woman between 25 and 40 years old who had recovered from COVID-19. CDR3s include the opening cysteine and the closing phenylalanine or tryptophan. D genes are given only for firm matches. Not every row has a clone size; where given, it reads once, few, many or a size class.

size | J | length | D | V | CDR3 | DNA
. | TRBJ1-1 | 15 | . | TRBV11-2 | CASSSPGQRNTEAFF | TGTGCCAGCAGCTCCCCCGGACAGAGGAACACTGAAGCTTTCTTT
. | TRBJ1-2 | 12 | . | TRBV28 | CASRTRFDGYTF | TGTGCCAGCAGGACAAGATTTGATGGCTACACCTTC
. | TRBJ1-6 | 13 | . | TRBV30 | CAGRVGDYSPLHF | TGTGCCGGAAGAGTAGGGGACTATTCACCCCTCCACTTT
. | TRBJ2-7 | 15 | TRBD2 | TRBV5-4 | CASSLAGTRPYEQYF | TGTGCCAGCAGCTTGGCCGGGACTAGACCCTACGAGCAGTACTTC
. | TRBJ2-7 | 17 | TRBD2 | TRBV4-1 | CASSQPGLAGGSYEQYF | TGCGCCAGCAGCCAGCCCGGACTAGCGGGAGGCTCCTACGAGCAGTACTTC
. | TRBJ2-5 | 16 | . | TRBV2 | CASSEVGAISSETQYF | TGTGCCAGCAGTGAAGTAGGAGCCATTTCTTCAGAGACCCAGTACTTC
. | TRBJ1-5 | 14 | . | TRBV7-2 | CASSLRVGNQPQHF | TGTGCCAGCAGCTTGAGGGTGGGGAATCAGCCCCAGCATTTT
. | TRBJ2-7 | 11 | . | TRBV7-9 | CASSSYYEQYF | TGTGCCAGCAGCTCCTATTACGAGCAGTACTTC
. | TRBJ1-5 | 15 | . | TRBV6-5 | CASSYSKLSNQPQHF | TGTGCCAGCAGTTACTCCAAGCTTAGCAATCAGCCCCAGCATTTT
. | TRBJ1-6 | 17 | . | TRBV28 | CASSSLAGVIGNSPLHF | TGTGCCAGCAGTTCCCTAGCAGGGGTTATAGGTAATTCACCCCTCCACTTT
few | TRBJ1-5 | 16 | . | TRBV18 | CASSSATRYSNQPQHF | TGTGCCAGCTCTTCTGCGACTAGGTATAGCAATCAGCCCCAGCATTTT
. | TRBJ2-1 | 15 | TRBD2 | TRBV5-1 | CASSPLAGVDNEQFF | TGCGCCAGCAGCCCGCTAGCGGGGGTAGACAATGAGCAGTTCTTC
. | TRBJ1-1 | 13 | TRBD1 | TRBV25-1 | CASSARGRTEAFF | TGTGCCAGCAGTGCCAGGGGGCGAACTGAAGCTTTCTTT